Given below is one TCR beta chain in context. Repertoires were generated with immunoSEQ multiplex PCR, while TCRdb's copy carries only in-frame clones and drops some. The data hold over 20,000 clones, with about 89% observed a single time. These data come from a study of T cell changes during pregnancy in multiple sclerosis. CDR1 is MNHEY and CDR2 is SVGAGI in the germline V gene. V shed 5 bases and J shed 5 bases, with 13 bases lying between them. The CDR3 contains 14 residues. The chain recombines TRBV6-5 with TRBJ2-4; no clear D. This sample comprised CD4+ T cells from peripheral blood mononuclear cells, obtained in the third trimester of pregnancy. This clonotype was obtained from a female donor in good health, enrolled as a control in a pregnancy study. In DNA, the CDR3 is TGTGCCAGCAGTAGAGGTCCAACTCAAAACATTCAGTACTTC. Translated: CASSRGPTQNIQYF.